The source of this T cell receptor beta chain is a study of beta chain features in type 1 diabetes. About the research overall: No age, gender or cell yield differences were seen between patients and healthy donors. Study conclusions and caveats: Still unanswered here is whether HLA type influences TCRB rearrangement. Within patients, naive, central memory and Treg TCRB repertoires seemed more similar than within healthy donors. Junctions at VDJ sites from type 1 diabetes patients had fewer insertions and more deletions.

Concerning this clone itself: Its target is unknown.

The CDR3 is made up of 12 amino acids. The ends were cut back, 2 bases at V and 11 bases at J, with 16 bases in the middle. CDR1 is GTSNPN and CDR2 is SVGIG in the germline V gene (reference sequence). Reverse transcribing all isolated RNA meant expressed TCRB transcripts were sequenced. Clones were read by immunoSEQ multiplex PCR, and TCRdb kept only the in-frame ones, dropping some. The sample has about 350,000 clones, 20% seen once. The sample was naive CD4+ T cells from blood. The source of this sequence is a woman younger than 35 in good health. The gene calls are TRBV30 and TRBJ2-7; weak D call: TRBD2 (6 bases). CDR3 residues: CAWSRDGSREYF. The CDR3 DNA is TGTGCCTGGAGTAGGGACGGGAGCCGGGAGTACTTC.